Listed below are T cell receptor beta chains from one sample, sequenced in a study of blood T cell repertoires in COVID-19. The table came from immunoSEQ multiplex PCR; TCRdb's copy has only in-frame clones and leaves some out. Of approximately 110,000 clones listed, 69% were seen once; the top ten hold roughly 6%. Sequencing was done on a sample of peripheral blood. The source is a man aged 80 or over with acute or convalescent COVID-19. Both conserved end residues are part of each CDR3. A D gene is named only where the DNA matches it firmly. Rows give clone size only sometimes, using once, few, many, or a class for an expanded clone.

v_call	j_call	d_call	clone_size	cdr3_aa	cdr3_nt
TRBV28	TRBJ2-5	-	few	CASSWRSLETQYF	TGTGCCAGCAGTTGGCGGAGTCTAGAGACCCAGTACTTC
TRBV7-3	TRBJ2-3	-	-	CASSLGVTDTQYF	TGTGCCAGCAGCCTCGGAGTTACAGATACGCAGTATTTT
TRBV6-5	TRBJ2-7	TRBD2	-	CASSRTSLAYEQYF	TGTGCCAGCAGCCGGACTAGTTTGGCCTACGAGCAGTACTTC
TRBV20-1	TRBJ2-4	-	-	CSASGRQLAKNIQYF	TGCAGTGCTAGTGGCAGACAGCTAGCCAAAAACATTCAGTACTTC
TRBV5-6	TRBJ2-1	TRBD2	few	CASSRTSGIYEQFF	TGTGCCAGCAGCAGGACTAGCGGGATCTATGAGCAGTTCTTC
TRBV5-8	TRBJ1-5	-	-	CASSSGQKNQPQHF	TGTGCCAGCAGCTCCGGACAGAAAAATCAGCCCCAGCATTTT
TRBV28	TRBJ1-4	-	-	CASSQGQLREKLFF	TGTGCCAGCAGCCAAGGACAGCTTAGGGAAAAACTGTTTTTT
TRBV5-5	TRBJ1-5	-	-	CASSPTGIQPQHF	TGTGCCAGCAGCCCAACAGGGATCCAGCCCCAGCATTTT
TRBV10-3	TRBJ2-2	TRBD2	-	CAISEPTSGDNTGELFF	TGTGCCATCAGTGAGCCTACTAGCGGAGACAACACCGGGGAGCTGTTTTTT
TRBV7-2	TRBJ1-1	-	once	CASSRDTNTEAFF	TGTGCCAGCAGCCGGGACACGAACACTGAAGCTTTCTTT
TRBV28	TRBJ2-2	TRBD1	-	CASSFPMGQGRSGELFF	TGTGCCAGCAGTTTTCCAATGGGACAGGGGCGTTCCGGGGAGCTGTTTTTT
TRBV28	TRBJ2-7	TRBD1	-	CASSSPGTDYEQYF	TGTGCCAGCAGTTCTCCCGGGACAGACTACGAGCAGTACTTC
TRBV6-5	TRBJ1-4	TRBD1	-	CASSAGTGGEKLFF	TGTGCCAGCAGCGCCGGGACAGGGGGCGAAAAACTGTTTTTT
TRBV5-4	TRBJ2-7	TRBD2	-	CASSSGLAGRYEQYF	TGTGCCAGCAGCTCTGGACTAGCGGGACGATACGAGCAGTACTTC